The 12 T cell receptor beta chains below all came from one sample that was sequenced in a study of blood T cell repertoires in COVID-19. Profiling relied on immunoSEQ multiplex PCR, and the TCRdb table lists in-frame clones only, not all of them. The data show roughly 130,000 clones, more than 70% seen once. Input material: peripheral blood. These receptors were taken from a woman in her twenties or thirties who had recovered from COVID-19.

This rearrangement joins TRBV27 to TRBJ2-7; the D is unclear. CDR3 length equals 14 residues. V shed 7 bases and J shed 1 base, with 14 bases lying between them. Germline assignment: CDR1 MNHEY and CDR2 SMNVEV (reference sequence). CDR3 in amino acids: CASKIQSLSYEQYF. In nucleotides, the CDR3 is TGTGCCAGCAAAATACAATCGTTATCCTACGAGCAGTACTTC.

The genes are TRBV9 and TRBJ2-7; tentatively, D is TRBD1 (8 bases). V was shortened by 4 bases and J by 0 bases, with 29 bases between the two germline ends. The CDR3 has 20 residues. CDR1 and CDR2 from the germline V gene are SGDLS and YYNGEE. The CDR3 sequence: CASSKPGTGQLLARSYEQYF. The CDR3 nucleotides are TGTGCCAGCAGCAAGCCCGGGACAGGCCAATTACTAGCGCGCTCCTACGAGCAGTACTTC.

The chain couples TRBV15 to TRBJ1-1, with a possible D match to TRBD1 (6 bases). V shed 2 bases and J shed 1 base, with 11 bases lying between them. This CDR3 has 15 residues. The V gene's germline CDR1 is LNHNV and CDR2 YYDKDF (reference sequence). CDR3 coding DNA: TGTGCCACCAGCAGAAGACAGGCTCAGAACACTGAAGCTTTCTTT. Its protein is CATSRRQAQNTEAFF.

The chain has TRBV5-1 and TRBJ2-3; TRBD1 matches 8 bases. Germline CDR1 is SGHRS and CDR2 is YFSETQ. The CDR3 runs to 15 residues. V dropped 3 bases and J dropped 6; count of bases not matched to a gene: 9. The CDR3: CASSYVDREPDTQYF. CDR3 bases: TGCGCCAGCAGCTACGTGGACAGGGAGCCGGATACGCAGTATTTT.

The V gene is TRBV5-5, the J gene TRBJ1-2, with 11 bases identical to TRBD1. Germline V gene data show CDR1 as SGHKS and CDR2 as YYEKEE (reference sequence). The CDR3 contains 16 residues. V lost 4 bases and J lost 4; bases outside the gene matches: 9. DNA of the CDR3: TGTGCCAGCAGCCTTGGACAGGGGGCCGGGCGCTATGGCTACACCTTC. This sequence encodes CASSLGQGAGRYGYTF.

The gene calls are TRBV5-4 and TRBJ1-3, with a tentative D call TRBD1 (6 bases). This CDR3 is built from 15 residues. V was cut by 2 bases and J by 2 bases, with 11 bases left in between. CDR1 is SGHNT, CDR2 YYREEE, per germline (reference sequence). CDR3 protein: CASSLDYRAGNTIYF. CDR3 coding DNA: TGTGCCAGCAGCTTAGACTACAGGGCTGGAAACACCATATATTTT.

CDR3 sequence (DNA): TGTGCCAGCAGTCCCCCTATTTATGGCTACACCTTC. It specifies CASSPPIYGYTF. The chain employs TRBV28 and TRBJ1-2; no clear D. V was clipped by 5 bases and J by 5 bases, with 9 bases between them. Germline V gene sequence: CDR1 MDHEN, CDR2 SYDVKM. This CDR3 is 12 amino acids long.

V usage is TRBV5-4 and J usage is TRBJ1-2; D remains ambiguous. The V and J ends lost 4 bases and 0 bases respectively, with 10 bases between them. Germline values: CDR1 SGHNT, CDR2 YYREEE (reference sequence). There are 14 residues in the CDR3. The CDR3 sequence: CASSPYGTNYGYTF. CDR3 in DNA: TGTGCCAGCAGCCCCTACGGGACTAACTATGGCTACACCTTC.

The chain carries TRBV19 and TRBJ1-5; D perhaps matches TRBD1 (5 bases). V was shortened by 10 bases and J by 0 bases, with 13 bases between the two germline ends. The CDR3 has 14 amino acids. Germline CDR1 and CDR2: LNHDA and SQIVND (reference sequence). Written as DNA, the CDR3 is TGTGCCATTTCGGACATTTCTAGCAATCAGCCCCAGCATTTT. As protein: CAISDISSNQPQHF.

This clone was seen more than once but under ten times. The chain couples TRBV3-1 (or the pseudogene TRBV3-2) to TRBJ1-5; 9 nucleotides align to TRBD1. V lost 4 bases to trimming and J lost 5 bases; unmatched junction nucleotides: 6. The germline V gene encodes CDR1 LGHDT and CDR2 YNNKEL (reference sequence). The length of the CDR3 is 15 residues. The DNA of the CDR3 is TGTGCCAGCAGCCGGGGACAGGGTGTTGATCAGCCCCAGCATTTT. It encodes CASSRGQGVDQPQHF.

The chain combines TRBV6-1 with TRBJ2-5; 10 nucleotides agree with TRBD2. CDR1 is MNHNS and CDR2 is SASEGT in the germline V gene. Trimming cost V 4 bases and J 2 bases; bases outside gene matches: 7. The CDR3 sequence is 16 residues long. The CDR3 here is CASSATGTSEQETQYF. The CDR3 nucleotides are TGTGCCAGCAGTGCAACTGGGACTAGCGAACAAGAGACCCAGTACTTC.

This chain joins TRBV2 and TRBJ2-7; 8 bases fit TRBD1. The CDR3 consists of 14 residues. CDR1 and CDR2 (germline): SNHLY, FYNNEI. The V segment lost 3 bases and the J segment 3 bases; nucleotides outside the gene matches: 4. CDR3 sequence: CASSEIGQGYEQYF. The DNA for the CDR3 is TGTGCCAGCAGTGAGATCGGACAGGGCTACGAGCAGTACTTC. The complete variable domain, with remaining parts taken from reference TRBV2 and TRBJ2-7, reads EPEVTQTPSHQVTQMGQEVILRCVPISNHLYFYWYRQILGQKVEFLVSFYNNEISEKSEIFDDQFSVERPDGSNFTLKIRSTKLEDSAMYFCASSEIGQGYEQYFGPGTRLTVT.